This entry lists 14 T cell receptor beta chains sequenced from one sample in a study of control samples from healthy donors and cancer patients. Here immunoSEQ multiplex PCR was the method, and the copy in TCRdb shows in-frame clones only, minus some. The sample includes approximately 84,000 clones, roughly 82% of them seen just once. Sequencing was performed on blood. All receptors come from a woman aged 60-75 years in good health.

CDR3 amino acids: CASSLDQGRTDTQYF. The CDR3 coding sequence is TGTGCCAGCAGCTTAGATCAGGGCCGCACAGATACGCAGTATTTT. This chain joins TRBV11-2 and TRBJ2-3; a weak D match, TRBD1 (5 bases). This CDR3 is built from 15 residues. Germline loops: CDR1 SGHAT, CDR2 FQNNGV. Trimming removed 0 bases at V and 1 base at J, with 8 bases between.

J is TRBJ1-6 and V is TRBV11-2, with TRBD1 as a possible D gene (5 bases). V dropped 5 bases and J dropped 7 bases, with 15 bases sitting between them. The CDR3 loop spans 15 amino acids. Germline assignment: CDR1 SGHAT and CDR2 FQNNGV. The CDR3 is CASSGKGSGNSPLHF. Written as DNA, the CDR3 is TGTGCCAGCAGCGGAAAGGGGTCGGGGAATTCACCCCTCCACTTT.

The rearrangement joins TRBV6-6 to TRBJ1-2, with D perhaps TRBD1 (5 bases). The CDR3 extends over 11 amino acids. Trimming took off 4 bases at V and 9 bases at J, with 9 bases between the two ends. Per germline, CDR1 MNHNY and CDR2 SVGAGI (reference sequence). The DNA of the CDR3 is TGTGCCAGCAGTTCAGGGATTCGCTACACCTTC. As protein: CASSSGIRYTF.

There are a few counts of this clone. This chain connects TRBV6-5 to TRBJ1-1; 7 bases fit TRBD1. The V and J ends lost 6 bases and 1 base, in that order; junction bases with no gene match: 2. The CDR3 contains 13 residues. CDR1 is MNHEY and CDR2 is SVGAGI in the germline V gene. Here the CDR3 reads CASRRQGNTEAFF. Here the CDR3 DNA reads TGTGCCAGCAGAAGACAGGGGAACACTGAAGCTTTCTTT.

This chain links TRBV19 with TRBJ2-6; 7 nucleotides agree with TRBD1. CDR1 and CDR2 (germline): LNHDA, SQIVND (reference sequence). Trimming cost V 3 bases and J 4 bases; bases outside gene matches: 9. The CDR3 extends over 17 amino acids. CDR3 nucleotide sequence: TGTGCCAGTAGTATGTCGACAGGGTCGACAGGGGCCAACGTCCTGACTTTC. Translated, it gives CASSMSTGSTGANVLTF.

The J gene is TRBJ1-3, the V gene TRBV15; D perhaps matches TRBD1 (6 bases). CDR3 length equals 15 residues. Germline V CDR1 and CDR2: LNHNV, YYDKDF (reference sequence). The V and J ends lost 5 bases and 0 bases respectively, with 11 bases between them. Here the CDR3 reads CATSRGQNSGNTIYF. The CDR3 DNA is TGTGCCACCAGCCGGGGACAAAACTCTGGAAACACCATATATTTT.

Written as DNA, the CDR3 is TGTGCCAGCAGAGCCAATACAGGGGGGCAAGAGACCCAGTACTTC. Encoded protein: CASRANTGGQETQYF. This chain uses TRBV2 with TRBJ2-5; 8 bases agree with TRBD1. CDR1 SNHLY and CDR2 FYNNEI come from the germline V gene. J gave up 2 bases and V 6 bases, and 8 bases lay outside the gene matches. This CDR3 is built from 15 residues. The entire variable domain, with the rest obtained from reference TRBV2 and TRBJ2-5, is as follows: EPEVTQTPSHQVTQMGQEVILRCVPISNHLYFYWYRQILGQKVEFLVSFYNNEISEKSEIFDDQFSVERPDGSNFTLKIRSTKLEDSAMYFCASRANTGGQETQYFGPGTRLLVL.

The rearrangement joins TRBV5-5 to TRBJ2-1, with D hard to call. Germline V CDR1 and CDR2: SGHKS, YYEKEE (reference sequence). The CDR3 has 14 amino acids. The V gene lost 0 bases and the J gene lost 1 base, with 5 bases spanning the gap. In nucleotides, the CDR3 is TGTGCCAGCAGCTTGGACAGTTCCTACAATGAGCAGTTCTTC. Protein sequence: CASSLDSSYNEQFF.

V and J are TRBV2 and TRBJ2-5, with TRBD1 matching over 7 bases. V shed 10 bases, J shed 9 bases, and the junction held 14 bases outside the gene matches. Germline CDR1 and CDR2: SNHLY and FYNNEI. The CDR3 runs to 13 residues. DNA of the CDR3: TGTGCCACCGACAGGGTATCCCAGGGGGCCCAGTACTTC. Residues: CATDRVSQGAQYF.

This clone has just one count. V and J are TRBV2 and TRBJ1-6; D is perhaps TRBD1 (6 bases). Germline loops: CDR1 SNHLY, CDR2 FYNNEI. The CDR3 runs 15 residues. The ends were cut back, 6 bases at V and 10 bases at J, with 19 bases in the middle. The CDR3 reads CASRMRDTGRSPLHF. The CDR3 DNA reads TGTGCCAGCAGGATGCGGGACACAGGGAGATCACCCCTCCACTTT.

The chain employs TRBV18 and TRBJ2-5; D tentatively fits TRBD1 or TRBD2 (5 bases each). The CDR3 has 17 residues. The V gene's germline CDR1 is KGHSH and CDR2 LQKENI. The germline V and J ends were trimmed by 3 bases and 5 bases, with 22 bases remaining between them. The CDR3 DNA sequence: TGTGCCAGCTCACCGGAATTGGGGACGGGCGGCCGGGAGACCCAGTACTTC. Translated, it gives CASSPELGTGGRETQYF.

This clone was observed at least ten times. The V and J genes are TRBV7-2 and TRBJ2-4; D call uncertain. The germline V gene encodes CDR1 SGHTA and CDR2 FQGNSA. Trimming took off 0 bases at V and 7 bases at J, with 16 bases between the two ends. This CDR3 contains 16 residues. In DNA, the CDR3 is TGTGCCAGCAGCTTAGCAGGCGGAGCGTCGGAGAACATTCAGTACTTC. Protein sequence: CASSLAGGASENIQYF.

The CDR3 is CASSERSGGPYEQYF. In DNA, the CDR3 is TGTGCCAGCAGTGAAAGGTCAGGGGGCCCCTACGAGCAGTACTTC. V and J are TRBV2 and TRBJ2-7; 8 nucleotides match TRBD1. CDR1 and CDR2 from the germline V gene are SNHLY and FYNNEI. Unmatched junction bases numbered 5, after V lost 2 bases and J lost 2 bases. This CDR3 region has 15 residues.

The J gene is TRBJ1-6, the V gene TRBV4-3; D ambiguous. Germline values: CDR1 LGHNA, CDR2 YSLEER. The length of the CDR3 is 13 residues. V lost 0 bases, J lost 3 bases, and 0 bases lay in between. CDR3 protein: CASSQDYNSPLHF. CDR3 nucleotide sequence: TGCGCCAGCAGCCAAGACTATAATTCACCCCTCCACTTT.